This TCR beta chain was captured in a study of blood T cell repertoires in COVID-19. Overall study: Samples came from the United States, Italy and Spain, spanning acute and convalescent COVID-19. T cells, B-cell-depleted T cells, or PBMCs provided the cDNA or gDNA that served as material.

Generated by immunoSEQ multiplex PCR, the TCRdb table keeps only in-frame clones and is missing some. The sample includes about 200,000 clones, about 88% of them seen just once. Trimming shortened V by 4 bases and J by 7 bases, and 13 bases separated the two germline ends. CDR3 length equals 14 residues. CDR1 is SNHLY, CDR2 FYNNEI, per germline. The J gene is TRBJ1-4, the V gene TRBV2, with TRBD1 as a possible D gene (6 bases). This TCR was sampled from a man aged 60 to 75 with acute or convalescent COVID-19. The specimen was peripheral blood. CDR3 protein: CASSARGGREKLFF. In nucleotides, the CDR3 is TGTGCCAGCAGTGCAAGAGGGGGACGTGAAAAACTGTTTTTT. Filled out from reference TRBV2 and TRBJ1-4, the complete variable domain reads EPEVTQTPSHQVTQMGQEVILRCVPISNHLYFYWYRQILGQKVEFLVSFYNNEISEKSEIFDDQFSVERPDGSNFTLKIRSTKLEDSAMYFCASSARGGREKLFFGSGTQLSVL.